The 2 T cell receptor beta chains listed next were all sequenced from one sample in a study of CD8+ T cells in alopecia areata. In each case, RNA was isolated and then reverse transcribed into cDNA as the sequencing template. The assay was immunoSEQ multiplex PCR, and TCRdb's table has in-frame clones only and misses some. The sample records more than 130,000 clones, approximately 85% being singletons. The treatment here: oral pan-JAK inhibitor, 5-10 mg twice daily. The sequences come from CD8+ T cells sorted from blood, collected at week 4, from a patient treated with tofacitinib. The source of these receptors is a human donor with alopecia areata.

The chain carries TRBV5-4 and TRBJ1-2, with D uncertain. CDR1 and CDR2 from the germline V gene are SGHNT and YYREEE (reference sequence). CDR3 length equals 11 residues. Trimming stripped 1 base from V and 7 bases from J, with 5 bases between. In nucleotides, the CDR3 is TGTGCCAGCAGCTTGATTGGTGGCTACACCTTC. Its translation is CASSLIGGYTF.

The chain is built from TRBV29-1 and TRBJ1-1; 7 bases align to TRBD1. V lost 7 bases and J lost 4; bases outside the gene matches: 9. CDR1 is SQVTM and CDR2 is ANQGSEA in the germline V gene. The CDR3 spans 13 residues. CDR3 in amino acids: CSGATGMVTEAFF. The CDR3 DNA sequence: TGCAGCGGCGCGACAGGGATGGTCACTGAAGCTTTCTTT.